This T cell receptor (beta chain) originates from a study of cytomegalovirus exposure and HLA in healthy donors. Germline-derived CDR1 and CDR2 are MNHEY and SVGAGI. The CDR3 runs to 16 residues. V dropped 0 bases and J dropped 8; count of bases not matched to a gene: 10. Findings and limits, study-wide: Later analysis showed most CMV-associated TCR beta chains appearing HLA-restricted. The presence/absence work took it that sequencing depth was about the same across donors. TCR beta chains numbering 164 were designated cytomegalovirus-associated.

The sample holds a few counts of this clone. Its antigen is as yet unknown. The primer mix had 60 Vbeta and 13 Jbeta primers. Sequencing used immunoSEQ multiplex PCR; TCRdb keeps in-frame clones, though not all of them. Of 150,000 to 200,000 clones in the sample, about 9% were seen once. The chain combines TRBV6-5 with TRBJ2-1, with 7 bases that match TRBD2. This receptor was obtained from a woman in her twenties or thirties in good health and CMV-seropositive. Sequencing was done on a sample of PBMCs. CDR3 in DNA: TGTGCCAGCAGTTACTCCCGCGGGAGCTTCGGGGATGAGCAGTTCTTC. Protein: CASSYSRGSFGDEQFF.